The sequence of this TCR beta chain was determined in a study of blood T cell repertoires in COVID-19. On the study more broadly: Italy, Spain and the United States were the sources of the convalescent and acute COVID-19 samples. The analysed material was cDNA or gDNA that came from T cells, B-cell-depleted T cells, or PBMCs.

Per the original data handling: Researchers report that nucleated cell counts were estimated from reference gene primer amplification. Here immunoSEQ multiplex PCR was the method, and the copy in TCRdb shows in-frame clones only, minus some. The V and J calls and clone size were taken over from that table, and D and trimming were inferred from the DNA. The profile shows about 90,000 clones, around 87% of them singletons. The source material was peripheral blood. This receptor was obtained from a human donor in a cohort sampled during active COVID-19.

CDR3 bases: TGCGCCAACCCCTATCAAGGGGTGTTGCCCCAGCATTTT. It yields the protein CANPYQGVLPQHF. The chain uses TRBV10-1 and TRBJ1-5; weak D call: TRBD1 (5 bases). Germline CDR1 is WNHNN and CDR2 is SYGVQD (reference sequence). The CDR3 length is 13 residues. V was clipped by 10 bases and J by 9 bases, with 19 bases between them.